A selection of T cell receptor beta chains follows, all from one sample in a study of T cell responses to AZD1222 COVID-19 vaccine. Generated by immunoSEQ multiplex PCR, the TCRdb table keeps only in-frame clones and is missing some. The sample lists over 130,000 clones; about 92% were seen once. The sequenced sample was peripheral blood, obtained 28 days after the second AZD1222 dose. Every receptor here comes from an adult who received the AZD1222 COVID-19 vaccine. Each CDR3 is given with its conserved first and last residue. D genes are given only for firm matches. Clone size is given for some rows only: seen once, a few or many times, or a class if the clone is expanded.

>NA|TRBV28|NA|TRBJ1-3
CASSNSRSGNTIYF
TGTGCCAGCAGTAATAGTCGATCTGGAAACACCATATATTTT
>NA|TRBV20-1|NA|TRBJ2-7
CSAGDYKEQYF
TGCAGTGCTGGAGACTATAAAGAGCAGTACTTC
>once|TRBV5-6|NA|TRBJ1-4
CASSHQPWANEKLFF
TGTGCCAGCAGCCATCAGCCGTGGGCAAATGAAAAACTGTTTTTT
>NA|TRBV2|NA|TRBJ1-5
CASSALAAGYQPQHF
TGTGCCAGCAGTGCTTTGGCGGCCGGCTATCAGCCCCAGCATTTT
>NA|TRBV25-1|NA|TRBJ2-5
CASSLGETQYF
TGTGCCAGCAGCCTAGGGGAGACCCAGTACTTC
>few|TRBV6-5|TRBD1|TRBJ1-2
CASSYSRTGGGYGYTF
TGTGCCAGCAGTTACTCCCGGACAGGGGGAGGGTATGGCTACACCTTC
>NA|TRBV5-6|TRBD2|TRBJ2-3
CASSLVTSGRVTDTQYF
TGTGCCAGCAGCTTGGTGACTAGCGGGAGGGTCACAGATACGCAGTATTTT
>NA|TRBV5-1|NA|TRBJ2-1
CASSLESRPNEQFF
TGCGCCAGCAGCTTGGAGTCCAGACCCAATGAGCAGTTCTTC
>NA|TRBV28|NA|TRBJ2-1
CASSLSQGLQTYNEQFF
TGTGCCAGCAGTTTATCCCAGGGGCTTCAAACCTACAATGAGCAGTTCTTC
>NA|TRBV7-8|TRBD1|TRBJ2-2
CASSRQGVTGELFF
TGTGCCAGCAGCCGACAGGGGGTCACCGGGGAGCTGTTTTTT
>NA|TRBV6-5|NA|TRBJ1-5
CASRTVQPQHF
TGTGCCAGCCGGACAGTTCAGCCCCAGCATTTT
>NA|TRBV3-1/TRBV3-2|TRBD2|TRBJ2-5
CASSQDDLAGGETQYF
TGTGCCAGCAGCCAAGATGATCTAGCGGGAGGGGAGACCCAGTACTTC
>NA|TRBV5-1|NA|TRBJ1-1
CASSLVSNTEAFF
TGCGCCAGCAGCTTGGTCTCAAACACTGAAGCTTTCTTT
>NA|TRBV24-1|TRBD1|TRBJ2-3
CATSDLTGGTDTQYF
TGTGCCACCAGTGACCTAACAGGGGGCACAGATACGCAGTATTTT
>NA|TRBV5-5|TRBD1|TRBJ2-7
CASSWYGQGTYEQYF
TGTGCCAGCAGCTGGTACGGACAGGGCACCTACGAGCAGTACTTC
>NA|TRBV9|NA|TRBJ2-3
CASSVPLGGRLDTQYF
TGTGCCAGCAGCGTACCCCTCGGGGGGCGCTTAGATACGCAGTATTTT
>NA|TRBV29-1|NA|TRBJ1-5
CSVVSGINQPQHF
TGCAGCGTTGTTTCCGGGATCAATCAGCCCCAGCATTTT
>NA|TRBV7-2|NA|TRBJ2-7
CASSLGPRLYEQYF
TGTGCCAGCAGCTTAGGCCCCCGCTTATACGAGCAGTACTTC
>NA|TRBV6-5|NA|TRBJ2-3
CASSLSAVTDTQYF
TGTGCCAGCTCATTGTCTGCAGTCACAGATACGCAGTATTTT
>NA|TRBV7-2|TRBD1|TRBJ1-1
CASSLVRTGEAFF
TGTGCCAGCAGCTTAGTTCGGACAGGGGAGGCTTTCTTT
>once|TRBV5-1|TRBD2|TRBJ2-4
CASSLAGRSIQYF
TGCGCCAGCAGCTTGGCCGGGAGGAGCATTCAGTACTTC
>NA|TRBV2|NA|TRBJ2-7
CATLRQSRTEQYF
TGTGCCACCCTCCGACAGTCGCGTACCGAGCAGTACTTC
>once|TRBV2|NA|TRBJ2-5
CASRSGTGGWLAGGRQETQYF
TGTGCCAGCAGATCCGGGACAGGGGGCTGGCTAGCGGGAGGGAGGCAAGAGACCCAGTACTTC